This T cell receptor beta chain was found in a study of shared clonotypes between healthy human individuals. At the level of the study: Each donor had three CD4 naive, three CD4 memory, two CD8 naive and one CD8 memory plate.

The V gene's germline CDR1 is MGHRA and CDR2 YSYEKL. CDR3 length equals 15 residues. V was clipped by 3 bases and J by 4 bases, with 14 bases between them. Per the study methods: ImmunoSEQ output held junction-only sequences without quality scores, so filtering differed. The data were produced by immunoSEQ multiplex PCR, yet TCRdb's version contains in-frame clones alone and is incomplete. D and trimming come from the DNA, and the V and J calls and clone size come from that table. The sample lists around 2,000,000 clones, 90% to 95% seen once, with roughly 1.8% in the top ten. Naive CD8 populations comprised CD45RO-negative cells positively selected for CCR7, excluding terminally differentiated effector memory CD45RA+ cells.

This clonotype originated in a man between 18 and 35 years old in good health. Some clones in this sample may be carry-over from other donors' samples. Sequencing was done on a sample of naive CD8+ T cells from PBMCs. The chain has TRBV4-1 and TRBJ2-3; weak D call: TRBD1 (6 bases). The CDR3 spells CASSQTLGAPDTQYF. Here the CDR3 DNA reads TGCGCCAGCAGCCAGACCCTGGGGGCACCAGATACGCAGTATTTT.